The 28 T cell receptor beta chains listed next were all sequenced from one sample in a study of blood T cell repertoires in COVID-19. Sequencing was performed with immunoSEQ multiplex PCR; in TCRdb, only in-frame clones are kept and a portion is missing. The sample consists of about 71,000 clones, 86% of them appearing once. Sample: peripheral blood. The source of these receptors is a man in his thirties or forties with acute or convalescent COVID-19.

This chain links TRBV27 with TRBJ2-3; 8 bases align to TRBD1. There are 16 residues in the CDR3. Germline CDR1 reads MNHEY; CDR2 reads SMNVEV (reference sequence). With 6 bases clipped from V and 4 bases from J, the junction kept 12 bases outside the gene matches. CDR3 in amino acids: CASSPGRGRVPDTQYF. The CDR3 DNA reads TGTGCCAGCAGCCCCGGCAGGGGGCGAGTACCAGATACGCAGTATTTT.

This chain connects TRBV4-3 to TRBJ2-2; 8 positions match TRBD2. The ends lost 1 base at V and 6 bases at J; junction bases unmatched: 7. The CDR3 sequence is 16 residues long. CDR1 and CDR2 (germline): LGHNA, YSLEER. The CDR3 DNA sequence: TGCGCCAGCAGCCAAGGTTTCGGGAGGGGACCCGGGGAGCTGTTTTTT. Its translation: CASSQGFGRGPGELFF.

V and J are TRBV30 and TRBJ1-2, with a tentative D call TRBD1 (5 bases). The V gene's germline CDR1 is GTSNPN and CDR2 SVGIG (reference sequence). The CDR3 totals 13 residues. V was trimmed by 2 bases and J by 6 bases, leaving 13 bases between them. The CDR3 region has the DNA TGTGCCTGGAGTCGGGACTTGGCAGATGGCTACACCTTC. Translation: CAWSRDLADGYTF.

This clone was counted once. The chain employs TRBV12-3 or TRBV12-4 and TRBJ2-3; no reliable D call. The CDR3 spans 13 residues. Trimming removed 5 bases from V and 5 bases from J, with 11 bases in between. As DNA, the CDR3 is TGTGCCAGCAGTCCCCCCGAGAAAGATACGCAGTATTTT. Protein product: CASSPPEKDTQYF.

The CDR3 coding sequence is TGTGCCAGCAGCTTTAATATGAACACTGAAGCTTTCTTT. Its protein is CASSFNMNTEAFF. This chain connects TRBV3-1 (or the pseudogene TRBV3-2) to TRBJ1-1; D unclear. The CDR3 consists of 13 residues. V lost 5 bases and J lost 0, with 7 bases in between. Looked up from germline, CDR1 is LGHDT and CDR2 is YNNKEL (reference sequence).

This chain uses TRBV30 with TRBJ1-5, with D possibly being TRBD1 (6 bases). V was shortened by 5 bases and J by 1 base, with 12 bases between the two germline ends. The CDR3 is 14 amino acids. Germline CDR1 reads GTSNPN; CDR2 reads SVGIG (reference sequence). This CDR3 reads CAWGPGTSNQPQHF. CDR3 in DNA: TGTGCCTGGGGACCTGGGACAAGCAATCAGCCCCAGCATTTT.

The chain couples TRBV5-1 to TRBJ2-1; 7 bases align to TRBD2. There are 15 residues in the CDR3. Per the germline V gene, CDR1 is SGHRS and CDR2 is YFSETQ. V gave up 4 bases and J gave up 10 bases; unmatched junction bases: 14. The CDR3: CASSLLATGSGEQFF. CDR3 bases: TGCGCCAGCAGCCTACTAGCGACGGGCTCGGGGGAGCAGTTCTTC.

The chain carries TRBV21-1 and TRBJ1-4; the DNA was not compared with TRBD1, the D call given in the table. TRBV21-1 is listed as a pseudogene. The CDR3 consists of 17 residues. The CDR3, as DNA: TGTGCCAGCAGCAAAGCTCCAAGGGCAGGGGAGAGGGAAAAACTGTTTTTT. Its translation: CASSKAPRAGEREKLFF.

V is TRBV7-2 and J is TRBJ1-6; a possible D gene is TRBD1 (6 bases). Trimming shortened V by 5 bases and J by 0 bases, and 14 bases separated the two germline ends. Looked up from germline, CDR1 is SGHTA and CDR2 is FQGNSA. This CDR3 is built from 17 residues. CDR3 protein: CASSKGQLSSYNSPLHF. The CDR3 DNA is TGTGCCAGCAGCAAAGGACAGCTGAGCTCCTATAATTCACCCCTCCACTTT.

V gene TRBV12-3 or TRBV12-4 combines with J gene TRBJ1-1; unclear D gene. The CDR3 sequence is 11 residues long. Deletions cut 5 bases from V and 8 bases from J, with 9 bases between. The CDR3, as DNA: TGTGCCAGCAGTCTCCGGGGAGAAGCTTTCTTT. This translates into CASSLRGEAFF.

V and J are TRBV27 and TRBJ2-7; no firm D call. The CDR3 has 15 residues. Germline assignment: CDR1 MNHEY and CDR2 SMNVEV (reference sequence). V lost 3 bases to trimming and J lost 3 bases, with 15 bases between them. The CDR3 spells CASSLFGTESYEQYF. The DNA of the CDR3 is TGTGCCAGCAGTTTGTTTGGTACGGAGAGCTACGAGCAGTACTTC.

This clone came up a few times. This rearrangement joins TRBV10-1 to TRBJ2-1, with D maybe TRBD2 (5 bases). Between the trimmed V and J ends, which lost 3 bases and 5 bases, there was a span of 11 bases. CDR3 length: 14 residues. The V gene's germline CDR1 is WNHNN and CDR2 SYGVQD (reference sequence). The CDR3 loop reads CASSDTAGNNEQFF. The CDR3 bases are TGCGCCAGCAGTGATACCGCCGGGAACAATGAGCAGTTCTTC.

The V gene is TRBV3-1 (or the pseudogene TRBV3-2), the J gene TRBJ1-2; 7 nucleotides agree with TRBD1. The CDR3 is made up of 16 amino acids. In germline, CDR1 is LGHDT, CDR2 YNNKEL (reference sequence). V trimming: 4 bases; J trimming: 6 bases; junction bases outside the gene matches: 14. The CDR3, as DNA: TGTGCCAGCAGCCCTCAGGGGGGCTTAAGCCCCAATGGCTACACCTTC. Its translation: CASSPQGGLSPNGYTF.

The genes are TRBV5-1 and TRBJ1-4, with 7 positions matching TRBD1. This CDR3 spans 15 amino acids. J was trimmed by 5 bases and V by 0 bases; bases with no gene match: 4. The germline V gene encodes CDR1 SGHRS and CDR2 YFSETQ. CDR3 region: CASSLGQGGNEKLFF. In DNA, the CDR3 is TGCGCCAGCAGCTTGGGACAGGGAGGAAATGAAAAACTGTTTTTT.

In DNA form, the CDR3 reads TGTGCCAGCAGCTTGCTTCTGACAGGGGCGGACACCGGGGAGCTGTTTTTT. It codes for CASSLLLTGADTGELFF. The chain has TRBV5-8 and TRBJ2-2; 8 bases agree with TRBD1. Germline CDR1 is SGHTS and CDR2 is YDEGEE. Trimming took 1 base from V and 3 from J; bases not matched to a gene: 8. The CDR3 extends over 17 amino acids.

The chain recombines TRBV5-1 with TRBJ1-3, with TRBD1 as a possible D gene (5 bases). Germline CDR1 and CDR2: SGHRS and YFSETQ. This CDR3 is 17 amino acids long. Trimming took 0 bases from V and 3 from J, leaving 16 bases between them. The CDR3 reads CASSLAVGGSGGNTIYF. Here the CDR3 DNA reads TGCGCCAGCAGCTTGGCCGTGGGGGGATCGGGTGGAAACACCATATATTTT.

The CDR3 reads CASGENYGYTF. The CDR3 DNA is TGTGCCTCGGGGGAAAACTATGGCTACACCTTC. The rearrangement joins TRBV6-5 to TRBJ1-2; D may be TRBD1 (5 bases). The V end was cut by 11 bases, the J end by 2 bases, with 9 bases between. The CDR3 totals 11 residues. Germline assignment: CDR1 MNHEY and CDR2 SVGAGI.

This clone showed up just once. The V call is TRBV28, the J call TRBJ2-5; 9 bases are shared with TRBD2. The ends lost 8 bases at V and 5 bases at J; junction bases unmatched: 6. CDR1 is MDHEN and CDR2 is SYDVKM in the germline V gene. The CDR3 is 13 amino acids. DNA for the CDR3: TGTGCCAGCGGGACTAGCAATTGGGAGACCCAGTACTTC. Translating it yields CASGTSNWETQYF. Using reference TRBV28 and TRBJ2-5 for the parts outside the CDR3, the full variable domain is DVKVTQSSRYLVKRTGEKVFLECVQDMDHENMFWYRQDPGLGLRLIYFSYDVKMKEKGDIPEGYSVSREKKERFSLILESASTNQTSMYLCASGTSNWETQYFGPGTRLLVL.

This clone was recorded once. J is TRBJ1-2 and V is TRBV29-1; 8 bases fit TRBD1. Germline-derived CDR1 and CDR2 are SQVTM and ANQGSEA. The CDR3 totals 13 residues. The V and J ends lost 6 bases and 6 bases, in that order; junction bases with no gene match: 9. The CDR3 DNA is TGCAGCGTGACGACAGGGGATAAGCATGGCTACACCTTC. This codes for CSVTTGDKHGYTF.

V and J are TRBV29-1 and TRBJ1-3, with D tentatively TRBD1 (5 bases). CDR3 length: 13 residues. V gave up 4 bases and J gave up 4 bases, with 11 bases separating them. Per the germline V gene, CDR1 is SQVTM and CDR2 is ANQGSEA. The CDR3 spells CSVGDRGGNTIYF. The CDR3 DNA is TGCAGCGTTGGGGATAGGGGAGGAAACACCATATATTTT.

The chain uses TRBV3-1 (or the pseudogene TRBV3-2) and TRBJ1-1; D remains ambiguous. The CDR3 runs to 13 residues. V shed 3 bases and J shed 3 bases, with 8 bases lying between them. Germline V gene lookup returns CDR1 LGHDT and CDR2 YNNKEL (reference sequence). CDR3 loop: CASSQSGDTEAFF. Here the CDR3 DNA reads TGTGCCAGCAGCCAGAGCGGGGACACTGAAGCTTTCTTT.

A single count supports this clone. The CDR3 here is CASTRTGFDEQFF. CDR3 in DNA: TGTGCCAGCACCAGGACTGGATTCGATGAGCAGTTCTTC. This chain joins TRBV2 and TRBJ2-1; possibly TRBD2 for D (5 bases). Between the trimmed V and J ends, which lost 7 bases and 8 bases, there was a span of 15 bases. This CDR3 has 13 residues. Germline loops: CDR1 SNHLY, CDR2 FYNNEI.

V and J are TRBV4-3 and TRBJ1-4, with D possibly being TRBD1 (5 bases). Germline V lookup: CDR1 LGHNA, CDR2 YSLEER. V was cut by 1 base and J by 0 bases, with 15 bases left in between. The CDR3 loop spans 18 amino acids. The CDR3 sequence: CASSQALGRSATNEKLFF. CDR3 nucleotide sequence: TGCGCCAGCAGCCAAGCTCTGGGGCGATCTGCAACTAATGAAAAACTGTTTTTT.

V is TRBV19 and J is TRBJ1-2; a weak D match, TRBD1 (5 bases). This CDR3 is 15 amino acids long. Trimming took off 8 bases at V and 3 bases at J, with 19 bases between the two ends. Germline V lookup: CDR1 LNHDA, CDR2 SQIVND (reference sequence). The CDR3 DNA reads TGTGCCAGTGGCTCGTCGTGGGGCCTTTACTATGGCTACACCTTC. Translating gives CASGSSWGLYYGYTF.

V usage is TRBV10-3 and J usage is TRBJ2-2; 12 bases fit TRBD2. The germline V gene has CDR1 ENHRY and CDR2 SYGVKD. J lost 6 bases, V lost 9 bases, and 5 bases had no gene match. CDR3 size: 14 residues. The CDR3 here is CAMLAGGPPGELFF. CDR3 sequence (DNA): TGTGCCATGCTAGCGGGAGGGCCGCCCGGGGAGCTGTTTTTT.

The V and J genes are TRBV6-5 and TRBJ1-6; D is uncertain. Trimming removed 7 bases from V and 10 bases from J, with 20 bases in between. Germline loops: CDR1 MNHEY, CDR2 SVGAGI. This CDR3 is built from 15 residues. The CDR3 DNA reads as TGTGCCAGCATAGCGAGGGCAGGAATTCAGTCACCCCTCCACTTT. Protein product: CASIARAGIQSPLHF.

The V gene is TRBV9, the J gene TRBJ2-2, with 9 bases fitting TRBD1. This CDR3 region has 15 residues. Germline V gives CDR1 SGDLS, CDR2 YYNGEE. Trimming cost V 2 bases and J 2 bases; bases outside gene matches: 1. The CDR3 loop reads CASSVTGGNTGELFF. The CDR3 coding sequence is TGTGCCAGCAGCGTGACAGGGGGTAACACCGGGGAGCTGTTTTTT. Using reference TRBV9 and TRBJ2-2 for the parts outside the CDR3, the full variable domain is DSGVTQTPKHLITATGQRVTLRCSPRSGDLSVYWYQQSLDQGLQFLIQYYNGEERAKGNILERFSAQQFPDLHSELNLSSLELGDSALYFCASSVTGGNTGELFFGEGSRLTVL.

In DNA form, the CDR3 reads TGTGCCAGTAGTATAGATCGGACAGGAGCCACAGATACGCAGTATTTT. The encoded protein is CASSIDRTGATDTQYF. The rearrangement uses TRBV19 and TRBJ2-3; 7 bases line up with TRBD1. Germline loops: CDR1 LNHDA, CDR2 SQIVND (reference sequence). V lost 0 bases, J lost 2 bases, and 5 bases stayed unmatched. The CDR3 is made up of 16 amino acids.